The 25 T cell receptor beta chains reported below all come from one sample, sequenced in a study of cytomegalovirus exposure and HLA in healthy donors. The PCR was carried out with 60 Vbeta primers and 13 Jbeta primers. Generated by immunoSEQ multiplex PCR, the TCRdb table keeps only in-frame clones and is missing some. The data hold roughly 190,000 clones, with around 86% observed a single time. Sequencing was performed on PBMCs. The receptor set was obtained from a woman aged 18-29 years in good health and CMV-seronegative.

The chain is built from TRBV18 and TRBJ1-1; D not certain. Deletions cut 3 bases from V and 0 bases from J, with 14 bases between. Germline V gene data show CDR1 as KGHSH and CDR2 as LQKENI. CDR3 length: 16 amino acids. CDR3 region: CASSPSEFSLNTEAFF. CDR3 in DNA: TGTGCCAGCTCACCGAGCGAGTTTTCCCTGAACACTGAAGCTTTCTTT. The full variable domain, with the rest looked up from reference TRBV18 and TRBJ1-1, is NAGVMQNPRHLVRRRGQEARLRCSPMKGHSHVYWYRQLPEEGLKFMVYLQKENIIDESGMPKERFSAEFPKEGPSILRIQQVVRGDSAAYFCASSPSEFSLNTEAFFGQGTRLTVV.

The table lists this clone with a few counts. The chain links TRBV27 to TRBJ2-5; possibly TRBD1 for D (5 bases). CDR3 length: 14 amino acids. Trimming took 3 bases from V and 4 from J, leaving 12 bases between them. Germline CDR1 and CDR2: MNHEY and SMNVEV (reference sequence). The CDR3, as DNA: TGTGCCAGCAGTTTTGGACATAACCGAGAGACCCAGTACTTC. The encoded protein is CASSFGHNRETQYF.

V and J are TRBV5-1 and TRBJ1-1; a possible D gene is TRBD1 (5 bases). Germline CDR1 SGHRS, CDR2 YFSETQ. The CDR3 contains 16 residues. Between the trimmed V and J ends, which lost 0 bases and 1 base, there was a span of 13 bases. The CDR3 DNA is TGCGCCAGCAGCTTGGGCGTCGGGACTCCGAACACTGAAGCTTTCTTT. Translating gives CASSLGVGTPNTEAFF. Complete variable domain (other parts from reference TRBV5-1 and TRBJ1-1): KAGVTQTPRYLIKTRGQQVTLSCSPISGHRSVSWYQQTPGQGLQFLFEYFSETQRNKGNFPGRFSGRQFSNSRSEMNVSTLELGDSALYLCASSLGVGTPNTEAFFGQGTRLTVV.

The genes are TRBV28 and TRBJ1-2; D not resolved. Germline CDR1 and CDR2: MDHEN and SYDVKM. Trimming took off 6 bases at V and 4 bases at J, with 12 bases between the two ends. The CDR3 is made up of 13 amino acids. CDR3 protein: CASSPRVLYGYTF. The CDR3 DNA follows: TGTGCCAGCAGCCCCCGGGTCCTCTATGGCTACACCTTC.

The V gene is TRBV28, the J gene TRBJ1-1; D unclear. V lost 6 bases and J lost 10, with 18 bases in between. Germline loops: CDR1 MDHEN, CDR2 SYDVKM. CDR3 length equals 13 residues. The CDR3 spells CASSLAVQPGAFF. For the CDR3, the DNA is TGTGCCAGCAGCTTAGCGGTCCAACCGGGAGCTTTCTTT.

The gene calls are TRBV7-9 and TRBJ2-2, with no clear D. The germline V gene encodes CDR1 SEHNR and CDR2 FQNEAQ (reference sequence). V was trimmed by 3 bases and J by 2 bases, leaving 7 bases between them. The length of the CDR3 is 14 residues. DNA of the CDR3: TGTGCCAGCAGCTTCCCAGGCAACACCGGGGAGCTGTTTTTT. Protein sequence: CASSFPGNTGELFF.

The chain links TRBV5-6 to TRBJ1-3; D not resolved. The germline V gene has CDR1 SGHDT and CDR2 YYEEEE. Trimming removed 3 bases at V and 0 bases at J, with 13 bases between. The CDR3 is 16 residues long. The CDR3 protein is CASSSLGQLSGNTIYF. In DNA, the CDR3 is TGTGCCAGCAGCTCGCTTGGGCAGCTCTCTGGAAACACCATATATTTT.

J is TRBJ2-3 and V is TRBV15; D remains ambiguous. Trimming cost V 5 bases and J 7 bases, with 13 bases left between them. Germline CDR1 is LNHNV and CDR2 is YYDKDF (reference sequence). The CDR3 is 13 amino acids. CDR3: CATSDIRDYTQYF. In nucleotides, the CDR3 is TGTGCCACCAGCGATATTAGAGATTATACGCAGTATTTT.

The chain carries TRBV6-4 and TRBJ1-5; 9 nucleotides match TRBD1. Germline V CDR1 and CDR2: MRHNA, SNTAGT. The CDR3 is 15 residues long. The J segment lost 2 bases and the V segment lost 3 bases, leaving 2 bases of the junction unmatched. The CDR3 bases are TGTGCCAGCAGTGAAAGGACAGGGGGCAATCAGCCCCAGCATTTT. Translating it yields CASSERTGGNQPQHF.

The chain joins TRBV19 to TRBJ2-3, with TRBD2 identical over 7 bases. Per germline, CDR1 LNHDA and CDR2 SQIVND (reference sequence). The CDR3 spans 15 residues. J gave up 0 bases and V 7 bases, and 7 bases lay outside the gene matches. Here the CDR3 DNA reads TGTGCCAGTAAGCGGGCTAGCGGCAGCACAGATACGCAGTATTTT. As protein: CASKRASGSTDTQYF.

The chain joins TRBV4-2 to TRBJ1-4, with D perhaps TRBD1 (6 bases). The CDR3 has 14 amino acids. Germline CDR1 is LGHNA and CDR2 is YNFKEQ. Trimming took off 0 bases at V and 7 bases at J, with 9 bases between the two ends. The CDR3 bases are TGTGCCAGCAGCCAAGAGGGGGCCGGTGAAAAACTGTTTTTT. Residues: CASSQEGAGEKLFF.

Turning to this clone: Other nucleotide sequences in the sample specify the same CDR3. The chain recombines TRBV5-4 with TRBJ2-5, with 10 bases fitting TRBD2. Germline CDR1 SGHNT, CDR2 YYREEE (reference sequence). The J segment lost 0 bases and the V segment lost 3 bases, leaving 8 bases of the junction unmatched. CDR3 length equals 17 residues. CDR3 coding DNA: TGTGCCAGCAGCTCGGGACTAGCGAGTCGGTACCAAGAGACCCAGTACTTC. Translated, it gives CASSSGLASRYQETQYF. Drawing the rest from reference TRBV5-4 and TRBJ2-5, the complete variable domain is ETGVTQSPTHLIKTRGQQVTLRCSSQSGHNTVSWYQQALGQGPQFIFQYYREEENGRGNFPPRFSGLQFPNYSSELNVNALELDDSALYLCASSSGLASRYQETQYFGPGTRLLVL.

This clone was picked up one time. The V gene is TRBV30, the J gene TRBJ2-4; TRBD1 is a possible D gene (5 bases). The CDR3 runs to 15 residues. Between the trimmed V and J ends, which lost 3 bases and 3 bases, there was a span of 15 bases. Per germline, CDR1 GTSNPN and CDR2 SVGIG (reference sequence). As DNA, the CDR3 is TGTGCCTGGAGCGGACGTGGGGCTGGCAAAAACATTCAGTACTTC. Residues: CAWSGRGAGKNIQYF.

This clone has just a few counts. The gene calls are TRBV2 and TRBJ2-7; D gene ambiguous. Trimming cost V 3 bases and J 2 bases, with 5 bases left between them. Germline CDR1 reads SNHLY; CDR2 reads FYNNEI. This CDR3 contains 12 residues. CDR3 DNA: TGTGCCAGCAGTGACCAGGCCTACGAGCAGTACTTC. Its translation: CASSDQAYEQYF.

The J gene is TRBJ2-3, the V gene TRBV7-6, with 11 bases that match TRBD1. J gave up 12 bases and V 4 bases, and 12 bases lay outside the gene matches. CDR1 is SGHVS, CDR2 FNYEAQ, per germline. CDR3 length: 15 residues. This CDR3 is CASSSPPDRGLIQYF. The CDR3 DNA sequence: TGTGCCAGCAGCTCCCCCCCGGACAGGGGGCTAATTCAGTATTTT.

Regarding this clone: This sample also contains other DNA sequences that code for the same CDR3. V and J are TRBV5-1 and TRBJ1-4; TRBD1 agrees at 7 bases. CDR3 size: 14 residues. Per germline, CDR1 SGHRS and CDR2 YFSETQ. With 0 bases clipped from V and 4 bases from J, the junction kept 0 bases outside the gene matches. In DNA, the CDR3 is TGCGCCAGCAGCTTGGCAGGGGGTAATGAAAAACTGTTTTTT. It translates to CASSLAGGNEKLFF.

This clone was counted between two and nine times. This chain uses TRBV6-4 with TRBJ1-2; D not certain. Germline loops: CDR1 MRHNA, CDR2 SNTAGT. The CDR3 length is 14 residues. The V end was cut by 6 bases, the J end by 3 bases, with 14 bases between. The CDR3 loop is CASRPGIWDYGYTF. As DNA, the CDR3 is TGTGCCAGCAGACCGGGGATTTGGGACTATGGCTACACCTTC.

This chain links TRBV4-2 with TRBJ1-4, with unresolved D. V was pared by 1 base and J by 8 bases, with 5 bases between. Germline V gene sequence: CDR1 LGHNA, CDR2 YNFKEQ. The CDR3 sequence is 12 residues long. For the CDR3, the DNA is TGTGCCAGCAGCCAAGGGGCGGAAAAACTGTTTTTT. Translation: CASSQGAEKLFF.

This clone was seen a few times. The gene calls are TRBV4-3 and TRBJ1-4; TRBD1 is a possible D gene (6 bases). Germline values: CDR1 LGHNA, CDR2 YSLEER. V was trimmed by 3 bases and J by 3 bases, leaving 11 bases between them. The CDR3 consists of 15 residues. The CDR3 nucleotides read TGCGCCAGCAGCCACGAAGGACAGTCTAATGAAAAACTGTTTTTT. As protein: CASSHEGQSNEKLFF.

This chain joins TRBV7-2 and TRBJ2-2; TRBD2 matches at 11 bases. V lost 1 base to trimming and J lost 5 bases; unmatched junction nucleotides: 0. The CDR3 is 15 amino acids. Per the germline V gene, CDR1 is SGHTA and CDR2 is FQGNSA. The CDR3 nucleotides are TGTGCCAGCAGCTTAGTAGCGGGAGGGACCGGGGAGCTGTTTTTT. It specifies CASSLVAGGTGELFF. The whole variable domain, remainder taken from reference TRBV7-2 and TRBJ2-2, is GAGVSQSPSNKVTEKGKDVELRCDPISGHTALYWYRQSLGQGLEFLIYFQGNSAPDKSGLPSDRFSAERTGGSVSTLTIQRTQQEDSAVYLCASSLVAGGTGELFFGEGSRLTVL.

This clone was found a few times. The chain joins TRBV11-3 to TRBJ2-1, with TRBD2 as a possible D gene (6 bases). Germline loops: CDR1 SGHNT, CDR2 YENEEA. V dropped 1 base and J dropped 6 bases, with 10 bases sitting between them. The CDR3 covers 14 residues. CDR3 DNA: TGTGCCAGCAGCTTAGCGGGAGTAAGCAATGAGCAGTTCTTC. This translates into CASSLAGVSNEQFF.

The rearrangement joins TRBV11-3 to TRBJ1-1; possibly TRBD1 for D (6 bases). Per germline, CDR1 SGHNT and CDR2 YENEEA. CDR3 length equals 14 residues. The V and J ends lost 5 bases and 5 bases respectively, with 15 bases between them. CDR3 sequence reads: CASSRGGVETEAFF. The CDR3 region has the DNA TGTGCCAGCAGCAGGGGGGGGGTGGAGACTGAAGCTTTCTTT.

J is TRBJ2-4 and V is TRBV7-9; unclear D gene. The CDR3 is made up of 16 amino acids. With 2 bases removed from V and 4 bases from J, the gap between germline ends came to 15 bases. The germline V gene has CDR1 SEHNR and CDR2 FQNEAQ (reference sequence). The CDR3 DNA is TGTGCCAGCAGCTTATCCCCCTCCGAGTCTAAAAACATTCAGTACTTC. This gives the protein CASSLSPSESKNIQYF.

This clone was detected once. The rearrangement links TRBV6-5 to TRBJ1-5; tentative D call: TRBD1 (6 bases). CDR1 is MNHEY, CDR2 SVGAGI, per germline. The CDR3 contains 14 residues. V lost 5 bases, J lost 3 bases, and 11 bases lay in between. The CDR3 spells CASSGQLINQPQHF. In DNA form, the CDR3 reads TGTGCCAGCAGTGGACAGTTGATCAATCAGCCCCAGCATTTT.

V is TRBV7-9 and J is TRBJ1-1, with D possibly TRBD1 on 6 matching bases. Trimming left V 5 bases short and J 3 bases short, with 16 bases between. There are 15 residues in the CDR3. Germline V gene sequence: CDR1 SEHNR, CDR2 FQNEAQ (reference sequence). CDR3 DNA sequence: TGTGCCAGCAGCCGCGAGAGGGGGATACACACTGAAGCTTTCTTT. It specifies CASSRERGIHTEAFF.